This passage covers 12 T cell receptor beta chains from one sample sequenced in a study of identical twins. TCRdb passed the 5' RACE reads through MiXCR, listing each CDR3 protein once. The table lists about 890,000 distinct CDR3 sequences, 9% to 15% of them singletons. These records were also assigned to another study, of yellow fever vaccine responses in identical twins.

The source material was PBMCs. All receptors derive from a woman under 30 in good health.

The sample holds many counts of this clonotype. The chain carries TRBV7-9 and TRBJ1-4; 9 bases are shared with TRBD1. The CDR3 length is 14 residues. Per the germline V gene, CDR1 is SEHNR and CDR2 is FQNEAQ (reference sequence). Trimming cost V 5 bases and J 7 bases; bases outside gene matches: 5. Written as DNA, the CDR3 is TGTGCCAGCAGCCCCGGGACAGGGAGTGAAAAACTGTTTTTT. Translated, it gives CASSPGTGSEKLFF. Using reference TRBV7-9 and TRBJ1-4 for the parts outside the CDR3, the full variable domain is DTGVSQNPRHKITKRGQNVTFRCDPISEHNRLYWYRQTLGQGPEFLTYFQNEAQLEKSRLLSDRFSAERPKGSFSTLEIQRTEQGDSAMYLCASSPGTGSEKLFFGSGTQLSVL.

This clonotype was seen a few times. This chain joins TRBV6-6 and TRBJ2-7; TRBD2 is a possible D gene (6 bases). The V end lost 5 bases, the J end lost 3 bases, and 11 bases lay between the germline ends. CDR3 length: 13 amino acids. Germline V CDR1 and CDR2: MNHNY, SVGAGI (reference sequence). Written as DNA, the CDR3 is TGTGCCAGCAGTCCCGGGACTGACTACGAGCAGTACTTC. Its protein product is CASSPGTDYEQYF.

The chain recombines TRBV4-1 with TRBJ2-3; TRBD1 agrees at 9 bases. The V gene end was trimmed by 2 bases and the J gene end by 0 bases; junction bases not matched to a gene: 3. The CDR3 is 16 residues long. CDR1 is MGHRA and CDR2 is YSYEKL in the germline V gene. The CDR3 DNA follows: TGCGCCAGCAGCCAACCGGACAGGGGAAGCACAGATACGCAGTATTTT. Translating gives CASSQPDRGSTDTQYF.

The V and J genes are TRBV11-2 and TRBJ2-1; 9 bases line up with TRBD2. Germline loops: CDR1 SGHAT, CDR2 FQNNGV. With 2 bases clipped from V and 6 bases from J, the junction kept 8 bases outside the gene matches. CDR3 length: 16 residues. This chain's CDR3 is CASSLRLREGANEQFF. The CDR3, as DNA: TGTGCCAGCAGCTTACGGTTGCGGGAGGGCGCCAATGAGCAGTTCTTC.

This clonotype was detected ten times or more. The genes are TRBV29-1 and TRBJ2-2; D possibly corresponds to TRBD1 (5 bases). Trimming took off 2 bases at V and 1 base at J, with 8 bases between the two ends. CDR1 and CDR2 (germline): SQVTM, ANQGSEA. The CDR3 has 14 amino acids. DNA of the CDR3: TGCAGCGTTGAATGGCAGGGGAACACCGGGGAGCTGTTTTTT. Its protein product is CSVEWQGNTGELFF.

The rearrangement joins TRBV28 to TRBJ2-6; 7 bases align to TRBD1. This CDR3 is built from 20 residues. Looked up from germline, CDR1 is MDHEN and CDR2 is SYDVKM. The junction had 23 bases not matched to a gene; V was cut back by 3 bases and J by 9 bases. CDR3 region: CASSFQLPGTELTGHNVLTF. The CDR3 DNA follows: TGTGCCAGCAGTTTCCAACTCCCCGGGACAGAGCTCACAGGGCACAACGTCCTGACTTTC.

The chain couples TRBV4-2 to TRBJ2-2, with 9 bases lining up with TRBD1. CDR1 is LGHNA and CDR2 is YNFKEQ in the germline V gene. This CDR3 comprises 17 residues. V dropped 5 bases and J dropped 8; count of bases not matched to a gene: 15. CDR3 amino acids: CASSNRTGVFLRGELFF. The DNA of the CDR3 is TGTGCCAGCAGCAACAGGACAGGGGTATTTCTGAGAGGGGAGCTGTTTTTT.

This chain connects TRBV14 to TRBJ2-7; D is unclear. The V gene lost 4 bases and the J gene lost 2 bases, with 12 bases spanning the gap. CDR1 and CDR2 (germline): SGHDN, FVKESK. The CDR3 spans 14 residues. The CDR3 DNA sequence: TGTGCCAGCAGCCCAGGACGGAGAACCTACGAGCAGTACTTC. Residues: CASSPGRRTYEQYF.

V gene TRBV7-3 combines with J gene TRBJ2-3, with a tentative D call TRBD2 (5 bases). This CDR3 has 13 residues. CDR1 and CDR2 from the germline V gene are SGHTA and FQGTGA. The germline V and J ends were trimmed by 0 bases and 7 bases, with 8 bases remaining between them. The CDR3 region is CASSLTPSNTQYF. The CDR3 DNA sequence: TGTGCCAGCAGCTTAACCCCTAGCAATACGCAGTATTTT.

The sample holds a few counts of this clonotype. The V call is TRBV10-3, the J call TRBJ2-6; 11 bases line up with TRBD1. Germline trimming cut 4 bases from V and 0 bases from J; bases unmatched to any gene: 11. Germline V gives CDR1 ENHRY, CDR2 SYGVKD. The CDR3 runs 20 residues. The CDR3 protein is CAISGTGGDFRTSGANVLTF. The CDR3, as DNA: TGTGCCATCAGTGGGACAGGGGGCGATTTTCGAACCTCTGGGGCCAACGTCCTGACTTTC.

CDR3 in amino acids: CSAREGAGDRYNEQFF. For the CDR3, the DNA is TGCAGTGCTAGAGAAGGTGCGGGAGATAGATACAATGAGCAGTTCTTC. This chain connects TRBV20-1 to TRBJ2-1; 7 bases fit TRBD2. This CDR3 comprises 16 residues. Per the germline V gene, CDR1 is DFQATT and CDR2 is SNEGSKA (reference sequence). The trim removed 0 bases at V and 4 bases at J, leaving 9 bases unmatched.

This clonotype was detected only a few times. This chain joins TRBV4-1 and TRBJ2-3; D could derive from TRBD1 or TRBD2 (5 bases each). This CDR3 region has 17 residues. Germline-derived CDR1 and CDR2 are MGHRA and YSYEKL. Trimming removed 1 base at V and 4 bases at J, with 18 bases between. CDR3: CASSQGAVTGLADTQYF. For the CDR3, the DNA is TGCGCCAGCAGCCAAGGGGCAGTTACGGGGCTCGCAGATACGCAGTATTTT.